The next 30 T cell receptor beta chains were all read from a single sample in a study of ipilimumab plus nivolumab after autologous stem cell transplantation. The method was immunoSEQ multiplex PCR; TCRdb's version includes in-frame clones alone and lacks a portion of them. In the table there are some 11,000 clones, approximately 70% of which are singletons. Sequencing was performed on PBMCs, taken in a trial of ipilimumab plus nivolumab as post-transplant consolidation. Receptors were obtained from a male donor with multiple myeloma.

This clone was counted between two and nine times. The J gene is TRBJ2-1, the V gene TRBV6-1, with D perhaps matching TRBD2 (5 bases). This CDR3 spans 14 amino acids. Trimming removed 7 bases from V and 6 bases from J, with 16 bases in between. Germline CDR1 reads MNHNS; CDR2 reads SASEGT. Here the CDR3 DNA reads TGTGCCAGCACCCTACGGGGTGAGCGCAATGAGCAGTTCTTC. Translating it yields CASTLRGERNEQFF.

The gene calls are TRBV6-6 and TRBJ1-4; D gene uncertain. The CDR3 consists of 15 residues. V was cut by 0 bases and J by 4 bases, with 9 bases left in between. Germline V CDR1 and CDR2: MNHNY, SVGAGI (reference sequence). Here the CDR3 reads CASSYSRQINEKLFF. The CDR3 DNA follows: TGTGCCAGCAGTTACTCGAGGCAAATTAATGAAAAACTGTTTTTT.

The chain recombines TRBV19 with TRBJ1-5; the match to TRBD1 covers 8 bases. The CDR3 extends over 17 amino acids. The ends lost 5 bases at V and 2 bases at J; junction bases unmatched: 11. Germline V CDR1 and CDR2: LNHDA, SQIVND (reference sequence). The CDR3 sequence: CASSLGQGGMGNQPQHF. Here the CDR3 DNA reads TGTGCCAGTAGTCTTGGACAGGGCGGAATGGGCAATCAGCCCCAGCATTTT.

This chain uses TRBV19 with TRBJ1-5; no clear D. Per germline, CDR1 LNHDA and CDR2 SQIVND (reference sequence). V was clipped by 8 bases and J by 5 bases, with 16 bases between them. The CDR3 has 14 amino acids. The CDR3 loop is CASSSPVWDQPQHF. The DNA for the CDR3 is TGTGCCAGTTCCTCTCCTGTCTGGGATCAGCCCCAGCATTTT.

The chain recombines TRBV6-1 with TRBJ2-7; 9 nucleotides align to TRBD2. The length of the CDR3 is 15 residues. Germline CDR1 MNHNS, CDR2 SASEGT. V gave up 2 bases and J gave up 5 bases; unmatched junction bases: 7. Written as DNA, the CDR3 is TGTGCCAGCAGTGAACGCAGCGGGGGGCGGGACGAGCAGTACTTC. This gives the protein CASSERSGGRDEQYF.

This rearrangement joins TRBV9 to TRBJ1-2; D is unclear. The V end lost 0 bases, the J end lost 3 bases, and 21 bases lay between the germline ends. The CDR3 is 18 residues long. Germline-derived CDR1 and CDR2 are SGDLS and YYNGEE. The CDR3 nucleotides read TGTGCCAGCAGCGTAGGAGTAGGTCCCCGGACCTCAGACTATGGCTACACCTTC. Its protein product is CASSVGVGPRTSDYGYTF.

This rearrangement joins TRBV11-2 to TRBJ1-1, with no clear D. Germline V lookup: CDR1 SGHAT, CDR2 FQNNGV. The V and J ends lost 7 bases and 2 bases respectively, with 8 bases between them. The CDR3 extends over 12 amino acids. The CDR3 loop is CASNYQNTEAFF. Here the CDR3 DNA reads TGTGCCAGCAACTACCAAAACACTGAAGCTTTCTTT.

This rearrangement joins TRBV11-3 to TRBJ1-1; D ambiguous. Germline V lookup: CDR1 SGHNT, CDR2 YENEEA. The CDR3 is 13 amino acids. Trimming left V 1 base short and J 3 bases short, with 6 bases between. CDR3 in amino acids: CASSLVPDTEAFF. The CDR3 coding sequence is TGTGCCAGCAGCTTAGTCCCGGACACTGAAGCTTTCTTT.

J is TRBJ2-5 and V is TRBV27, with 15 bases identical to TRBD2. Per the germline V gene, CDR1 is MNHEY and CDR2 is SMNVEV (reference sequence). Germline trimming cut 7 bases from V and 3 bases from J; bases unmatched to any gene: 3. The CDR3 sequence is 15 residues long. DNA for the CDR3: TGTGCCAGCAAGGGACTAGCGGGGGGTGAAGAGACCCAGTACTTC. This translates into CASKGLAGGEETQYF.

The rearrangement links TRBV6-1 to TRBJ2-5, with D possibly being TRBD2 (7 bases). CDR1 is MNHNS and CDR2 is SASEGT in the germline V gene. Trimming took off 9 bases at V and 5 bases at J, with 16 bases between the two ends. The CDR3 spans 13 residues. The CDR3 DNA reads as TGTGCCAGTAGAGATGAGGGGGGGGAGACCCAGTACTTC. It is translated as CASRDEGGETQYF.

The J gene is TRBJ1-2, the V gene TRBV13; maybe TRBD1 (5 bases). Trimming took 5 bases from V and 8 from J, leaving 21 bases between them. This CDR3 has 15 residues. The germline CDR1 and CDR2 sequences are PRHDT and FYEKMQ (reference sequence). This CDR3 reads CASSADKLSGRGYTF. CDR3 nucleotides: TGTGCCAGCAGCGCGGATAAGCTGTCAGGGAGGGGCTACACCTTC.

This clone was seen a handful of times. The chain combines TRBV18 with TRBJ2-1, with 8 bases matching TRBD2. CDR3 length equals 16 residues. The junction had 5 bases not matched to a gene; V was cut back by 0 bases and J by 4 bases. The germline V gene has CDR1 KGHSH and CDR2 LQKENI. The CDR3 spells CASSPPVSGVYNEQFF. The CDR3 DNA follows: TGTGCCAGCTCACCACCGGTTAGCGGGGTATACAATGAGCAGTTCTTC.

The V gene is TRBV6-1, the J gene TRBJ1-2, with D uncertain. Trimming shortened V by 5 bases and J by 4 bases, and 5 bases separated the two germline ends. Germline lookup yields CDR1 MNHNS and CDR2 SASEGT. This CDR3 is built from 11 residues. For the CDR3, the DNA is TGTGCCAGCAGTTCGATCTATGGCTACACCTTC. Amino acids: CASSSIYGYTF.

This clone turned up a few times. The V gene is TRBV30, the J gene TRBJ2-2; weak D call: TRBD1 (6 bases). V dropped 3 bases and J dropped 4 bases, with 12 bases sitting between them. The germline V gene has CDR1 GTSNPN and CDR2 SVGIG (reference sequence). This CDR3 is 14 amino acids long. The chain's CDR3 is CAWRRGGTTGELFF. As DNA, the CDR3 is TGTGCCTGGAGAAGAGGGGGAACCACCGGGGAGCTGTTTTTT. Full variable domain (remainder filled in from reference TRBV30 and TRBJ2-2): SQTIHQWPATLVQPVGSPLSLECTVEGTSNPNLYWYRQAAGRGLQLLFYSVGIGQISSEVPQNLSASRPQDRQFILSSKKLLLSDSGFYLCAWRRGGTTGELFFGEGSRLTVL.

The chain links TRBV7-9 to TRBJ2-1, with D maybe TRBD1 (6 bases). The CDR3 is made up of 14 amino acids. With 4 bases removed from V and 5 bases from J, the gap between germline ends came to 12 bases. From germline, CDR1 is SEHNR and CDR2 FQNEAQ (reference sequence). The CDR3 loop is CASSYRDGNNEQFF. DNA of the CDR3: TGTGCCAGCAGCTACAGGGACGGTAACAATGAGCAGTTCTTC.

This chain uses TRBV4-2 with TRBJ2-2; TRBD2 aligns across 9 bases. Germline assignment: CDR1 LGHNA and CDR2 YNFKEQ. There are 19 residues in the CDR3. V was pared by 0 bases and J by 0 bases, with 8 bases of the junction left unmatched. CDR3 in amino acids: CASSQDPYPSGTNTGELFF. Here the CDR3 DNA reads TGTGCCAGCAGCCAAGATCCCTACCCTAGCGGGACGAACACCGGGGAGCTGTTTTTT.

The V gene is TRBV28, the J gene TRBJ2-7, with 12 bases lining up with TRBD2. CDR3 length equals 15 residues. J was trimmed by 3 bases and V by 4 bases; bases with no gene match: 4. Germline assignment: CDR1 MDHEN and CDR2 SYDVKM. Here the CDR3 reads CASSSWTSGDYEQYF. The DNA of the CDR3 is TGTGCCAGCAGTTCCTGGACTAGCGGGGACTACGAGCAGTACTTC.

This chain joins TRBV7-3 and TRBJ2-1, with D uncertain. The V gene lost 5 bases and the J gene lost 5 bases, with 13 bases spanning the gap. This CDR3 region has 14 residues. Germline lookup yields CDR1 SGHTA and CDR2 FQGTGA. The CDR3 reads CASSMSSGNNEQFF. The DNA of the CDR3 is TGTGCCAGCAGCATGAGCTCAGGAAACAATGAGCAGTTCTTC.

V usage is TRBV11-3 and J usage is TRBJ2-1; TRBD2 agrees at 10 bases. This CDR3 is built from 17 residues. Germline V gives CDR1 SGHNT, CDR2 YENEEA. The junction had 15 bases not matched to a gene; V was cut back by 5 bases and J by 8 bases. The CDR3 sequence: CASSPPASGGAGDEQFF. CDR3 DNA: TGTGCCAGCAGCCCCCCTGCGAGCGGGGGGGCTGGTGATGAGCAGTTCTTC.

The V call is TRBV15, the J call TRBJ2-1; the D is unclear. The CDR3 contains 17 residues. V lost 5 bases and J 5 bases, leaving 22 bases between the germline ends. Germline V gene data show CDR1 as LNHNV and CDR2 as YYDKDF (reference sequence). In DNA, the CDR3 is TGTGCCACCAGCCCACTCGACCGTCTACTGGTGGACAATGAGCAGTTCTTC. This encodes CATSPLDRLLVDNEQFF.

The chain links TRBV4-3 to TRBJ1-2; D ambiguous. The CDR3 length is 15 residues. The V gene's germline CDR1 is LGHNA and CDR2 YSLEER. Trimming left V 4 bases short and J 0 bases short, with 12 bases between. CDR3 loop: CASSRRSDSNYGYTF. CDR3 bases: TGCGCCAGCAGCCGCCGGAGTGATTCTAACTATGGCTACACCTTC.

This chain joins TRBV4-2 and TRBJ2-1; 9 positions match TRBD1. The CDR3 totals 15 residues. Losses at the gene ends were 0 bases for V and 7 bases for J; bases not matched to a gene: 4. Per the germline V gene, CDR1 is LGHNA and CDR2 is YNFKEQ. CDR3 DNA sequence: TGTGCCAGCAGCCAAGATTTGGGGACAGGGAATGAGCAGTTCTTC. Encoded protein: CASSQDLGTGNEQFF.

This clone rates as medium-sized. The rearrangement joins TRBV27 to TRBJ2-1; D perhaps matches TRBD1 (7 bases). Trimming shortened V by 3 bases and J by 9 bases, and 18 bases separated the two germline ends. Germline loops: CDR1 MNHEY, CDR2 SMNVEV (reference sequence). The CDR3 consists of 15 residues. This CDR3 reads CASSLFQGGLGEQFF. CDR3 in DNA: TGTGCCAGCAGTTTGTTCCAGGGGGGTCTGGGTGAGCAGTTCTTC.

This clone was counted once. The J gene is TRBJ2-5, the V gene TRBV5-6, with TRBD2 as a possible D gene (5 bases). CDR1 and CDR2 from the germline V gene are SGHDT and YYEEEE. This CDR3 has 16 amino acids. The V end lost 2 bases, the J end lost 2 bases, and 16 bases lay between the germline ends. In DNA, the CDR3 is TGTGCCAGCAGCTTAGGTTTCGCGGGCTCACAAGAGACCCAGTACTTC. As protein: CASSLGFAGSQETQYF. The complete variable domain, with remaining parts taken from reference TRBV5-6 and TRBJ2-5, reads DAGVTQSPTHLIKTRGQQVTLRCSPKSGHDTVSWYQQALGQGPQFIFQYYEEEERQRGNFPDRFSGHQFPNYSSELNVNALLLGDSALYLCASSLGFAGSQETQYFGPGTRLLVL.

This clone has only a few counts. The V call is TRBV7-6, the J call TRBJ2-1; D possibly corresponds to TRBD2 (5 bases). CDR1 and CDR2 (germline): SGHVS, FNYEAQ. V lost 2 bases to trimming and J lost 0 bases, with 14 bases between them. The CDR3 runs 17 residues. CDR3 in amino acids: CASSLLLVLSSYNEQFF. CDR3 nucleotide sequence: TGTGCCAGCAGCTTATTACTAGTGCTAAGCTCCTACAATGAGCAGTTCTTC.

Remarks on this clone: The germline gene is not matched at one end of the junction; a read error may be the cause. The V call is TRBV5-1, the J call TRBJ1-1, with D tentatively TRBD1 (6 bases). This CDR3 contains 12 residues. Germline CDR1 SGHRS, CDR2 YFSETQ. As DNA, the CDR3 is TGTGCCAGCAGCCTCAGGGGCACTGAAGCTTTCTTT. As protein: CASSLRGTEAFF.

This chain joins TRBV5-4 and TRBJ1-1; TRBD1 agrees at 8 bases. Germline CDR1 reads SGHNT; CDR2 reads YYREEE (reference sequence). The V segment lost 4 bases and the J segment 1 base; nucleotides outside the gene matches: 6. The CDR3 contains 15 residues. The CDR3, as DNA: TGTGCCAGCAGCCTCATGGACAGGGCGAACACTGAAGCTTTCTTT. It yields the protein CASSLMDRANTEAFF.

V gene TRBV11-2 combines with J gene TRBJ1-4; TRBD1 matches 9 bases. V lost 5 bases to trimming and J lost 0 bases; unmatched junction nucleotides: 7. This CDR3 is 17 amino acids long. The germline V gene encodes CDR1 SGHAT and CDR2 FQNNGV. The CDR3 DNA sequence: TGTGCCAGCAGCCCCCGACAGGGGGATCCAACTAATGAAAAACTGTTTTTT. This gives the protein CASSPRQGDPTNEKLFF. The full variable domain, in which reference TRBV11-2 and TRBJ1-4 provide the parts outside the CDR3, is EAGVAQSPRYKIIEKRQSVAFWCNPISGHATLYWYQQILGQGPKLLIQFQNNGVVDDSQLPKDRFSAERLKGVDSTLKIQPAKLEDSAVYLCASSPRQGDPTNEKLFFGSGTQLSVL.

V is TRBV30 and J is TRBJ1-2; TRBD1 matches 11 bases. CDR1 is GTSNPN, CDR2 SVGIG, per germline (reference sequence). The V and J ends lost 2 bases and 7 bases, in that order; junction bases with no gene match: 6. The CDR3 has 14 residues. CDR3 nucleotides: TGTGCCTGGAGTACTGGACAGGGGGCGAGTGGCTACACCTTC. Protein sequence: CAWSTGQGASGYTF.

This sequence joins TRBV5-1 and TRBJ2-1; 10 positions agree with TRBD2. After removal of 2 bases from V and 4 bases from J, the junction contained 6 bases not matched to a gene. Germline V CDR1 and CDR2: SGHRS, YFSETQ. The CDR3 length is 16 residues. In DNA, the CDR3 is TGCGCCAGCAGCTTAGTAGCACTAGCGGGGTACAATGAGCAGTTCTTC. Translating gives CASSLVALAGYNEQFF. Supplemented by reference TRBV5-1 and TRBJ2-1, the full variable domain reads KAGVTQTPRYLIKTRGQQVTLSCSPISGHRSVSWYQQTPGQGLQFLFEYFSETQRNKGNFPGRFSGRQFSNSRSEMNVSTLELGDSALYLCASSLVALAGYNEQFFGPGTRLTVL.